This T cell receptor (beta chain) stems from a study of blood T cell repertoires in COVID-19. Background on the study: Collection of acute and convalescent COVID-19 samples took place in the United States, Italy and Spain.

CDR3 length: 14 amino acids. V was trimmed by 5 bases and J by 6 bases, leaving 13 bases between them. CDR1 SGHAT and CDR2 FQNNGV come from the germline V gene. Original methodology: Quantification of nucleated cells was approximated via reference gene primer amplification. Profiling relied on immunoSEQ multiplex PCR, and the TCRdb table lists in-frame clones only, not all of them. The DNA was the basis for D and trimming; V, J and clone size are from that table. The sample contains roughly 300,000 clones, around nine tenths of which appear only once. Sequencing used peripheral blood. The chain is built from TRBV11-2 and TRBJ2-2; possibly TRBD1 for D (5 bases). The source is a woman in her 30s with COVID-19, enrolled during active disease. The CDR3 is CASSQEGVAGELFF. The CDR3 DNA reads TGTGCCAGCAGCCAAGAAGGGGTGGCCGGGGAGCTGTTTTTT.